This T cell receptor beta chain was profiled in a study of cytomegalovirus exposure and HLA in healthy donors. This PCR relied on a set of 60 Vbeta primers and 13 Jbeta primers. Measured with immunoSEQ multiplex PCR; TCRdb has only the in-frame clones, and not every one. The sample has some 91,000 clones; 64% are singletons. The V gene end was trimmed by 2 bases and the J gene end by 0 bases; junction bases not matched to a gene: 9. This CDR3 has 18 residues. Germline values: CDR1 MNHEY, CDR2 SMNVEV (reference sequence). This clone came up a few times. Its antigen remains unknown. The study, taken as a whole, reports: One variant, a missense change in DCLRE1C, was linked in a later analysis to TCR beta V- and J-gene trimming.

The TCR sequence derives from a human donor in good health. The sample was PBMCs. The J gene is TRBJ2-4, the V gene TRBV27; 8 nucleotides match TRBD2. The CDR3 bases are TGTGCCAGCAGTTTAACCCCGCCGGGGGGGATAGCCAAAAACATTCAGTACTTC. Translated: CASSLTPPGGIAKNIQYF.